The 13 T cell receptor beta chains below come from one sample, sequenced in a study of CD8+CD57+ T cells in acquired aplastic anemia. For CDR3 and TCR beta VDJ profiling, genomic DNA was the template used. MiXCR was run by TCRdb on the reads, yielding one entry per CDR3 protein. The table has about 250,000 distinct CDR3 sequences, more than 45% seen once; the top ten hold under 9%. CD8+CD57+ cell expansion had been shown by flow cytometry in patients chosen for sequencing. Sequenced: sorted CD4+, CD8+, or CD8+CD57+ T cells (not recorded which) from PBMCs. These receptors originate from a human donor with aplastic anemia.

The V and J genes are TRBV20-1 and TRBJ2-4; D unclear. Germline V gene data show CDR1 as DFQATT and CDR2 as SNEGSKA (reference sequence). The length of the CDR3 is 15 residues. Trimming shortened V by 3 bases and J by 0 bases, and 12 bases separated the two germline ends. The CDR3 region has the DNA TGCAGTGCTAGGGATTTTGAGCTAGCCAAAAACATTCAGTACTTC. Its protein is CSARDFELAKNIQYF.

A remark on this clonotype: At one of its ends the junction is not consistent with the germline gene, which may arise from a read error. Here the CDR3 reads CASSPGTAGVVCF. CDR3 nucleotides: TGTGCCAGCAGCCCCGGGACGGCCGGGGTAGTGTGCTTC. The rearrangement uses TRBV7-8 and TRBJ2-7, with D perhaps given as TRBD1 or TRBD2 (5 bases each). The CDR3 contains 13 residues. Germline V gene data show CDR1 as SGHVS and CDR2 as FQNEAQ.

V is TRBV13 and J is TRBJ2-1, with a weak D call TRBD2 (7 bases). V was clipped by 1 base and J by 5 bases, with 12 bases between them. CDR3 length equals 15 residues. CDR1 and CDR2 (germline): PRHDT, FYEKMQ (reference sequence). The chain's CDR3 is CASSLEGGGNNEQFF. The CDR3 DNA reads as TGTGCCAGCAGCTTAGAGGGGGGGGGAAACAATGAGCAGTTCTTC.

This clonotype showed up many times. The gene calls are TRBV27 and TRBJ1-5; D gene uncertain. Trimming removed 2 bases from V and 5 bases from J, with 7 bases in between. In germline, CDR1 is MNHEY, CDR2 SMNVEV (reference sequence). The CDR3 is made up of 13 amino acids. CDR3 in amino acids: CASSLGEDQPQHF. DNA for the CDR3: TGTGCCAGCAGTTTAGGAGAGGATCAGCCCCAGCATTTT.

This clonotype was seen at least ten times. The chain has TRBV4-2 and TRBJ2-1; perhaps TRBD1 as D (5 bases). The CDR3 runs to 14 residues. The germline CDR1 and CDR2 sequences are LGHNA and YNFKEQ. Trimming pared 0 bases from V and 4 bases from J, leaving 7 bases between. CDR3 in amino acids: CASSQETAYNEQFF. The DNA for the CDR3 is TGTGCCAGCAGCCAAGAGACAGCATACAATGAGCAGTTCTTC.

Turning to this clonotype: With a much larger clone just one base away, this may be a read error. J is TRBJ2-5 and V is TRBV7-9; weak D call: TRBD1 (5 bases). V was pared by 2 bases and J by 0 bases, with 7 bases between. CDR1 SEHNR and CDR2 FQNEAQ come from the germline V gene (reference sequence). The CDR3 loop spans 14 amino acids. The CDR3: CASSLSRDQETQYF. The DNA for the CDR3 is TGTGCCAGCAGCTTAAGCAGGGACCAAGAGACCCAGTACTTC.

This CDR3 is CASSIPLGLLYEQYF. CDR3 DNA: TGTGCCAGTAGTATCCCACTAGGGCTTCTCTACGAGCAGTACTTC. The rearrangement links TRBV19 to TRBJ2-7; weak D call: TRBD2 (5 bases). CDR1 LNHDA and CDR2 SQIVND come from the germline V gene (reference sequence). With 3 bases removed from V and 3 bases from J, the gap between germline ends came to 15 bases. The CDR3 is made up of 15 amino acids.

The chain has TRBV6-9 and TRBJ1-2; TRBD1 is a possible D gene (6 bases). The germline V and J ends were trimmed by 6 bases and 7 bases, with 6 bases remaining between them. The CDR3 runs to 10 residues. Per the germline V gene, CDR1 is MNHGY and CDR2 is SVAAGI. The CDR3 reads CASRQGGYTF. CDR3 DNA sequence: TGTGCCAGCAGACAGGGTGGCTACACCTTC.

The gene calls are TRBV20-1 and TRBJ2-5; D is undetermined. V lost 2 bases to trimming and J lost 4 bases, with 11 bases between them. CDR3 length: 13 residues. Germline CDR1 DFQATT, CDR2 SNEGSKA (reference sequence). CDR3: CSARWPVGETQYF. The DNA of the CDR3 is TGCAGTGCTAGATGGCCGGTAGGAGAGACCCAGTACTTC.

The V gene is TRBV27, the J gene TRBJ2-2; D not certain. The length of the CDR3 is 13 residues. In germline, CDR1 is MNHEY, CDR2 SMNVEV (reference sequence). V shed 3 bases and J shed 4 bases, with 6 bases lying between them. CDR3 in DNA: TGTGCCAGCAGTTTCGGGCCCACCGGGGAGCTGTTTTTT. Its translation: CASSFGPTGELFF.

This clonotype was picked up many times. This chain's CDR3 is CASSQDSSVSYEQYF. The DNA for the CDR3 is TGCGCCAGCAGCCAAGATTCCAGTGTCTCCTACGAGCAGTACTTC. The chain is built from TRBV4-3 and TRBJ2-7; D uncertain. Deletions cut 0 bases from V and 0 bases from J, with 9 bases between. This CDR3 comprises 15 residues. Germline V gene lookup returns CDR1 LGHNA and CDR2 YSLEER.

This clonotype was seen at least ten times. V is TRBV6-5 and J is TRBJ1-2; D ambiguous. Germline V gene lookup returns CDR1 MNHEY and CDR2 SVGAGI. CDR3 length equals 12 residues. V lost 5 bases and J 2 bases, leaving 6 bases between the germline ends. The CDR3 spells CASSGDNYGYTF. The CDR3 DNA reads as TGTGCCAGCAGTGGAGACAACTATGGCTACACCTTC.

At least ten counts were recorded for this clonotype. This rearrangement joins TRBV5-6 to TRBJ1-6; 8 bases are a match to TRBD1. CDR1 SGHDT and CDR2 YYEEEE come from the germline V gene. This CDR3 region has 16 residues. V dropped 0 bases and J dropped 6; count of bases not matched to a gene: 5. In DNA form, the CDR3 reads TGTGCCAGCAGCTTGGCGAGTGGGACAGGTAATTCACCCCTCCACTTT. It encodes CASSLASGTGNSPLHF.